The rows below give T cell receptor beta chains drawn from one sample of a study of blood T cell repertoires in COVID-19. Profiling relied on immunoSEQ multiplex PCR, and the TCRdb table lists in-frame clones only, not all of them. The sample lists around 230,000 clones, approximately 84% occurring once. Sequenced: PBMCs or T cells enriched from blood (not recorded which). The receptors were gathered from a middle-aged man who had recovered from COVID-19. Both conserved end residues are part of each CDR3. A D gene is named only where the DNA matches it firmly. Clone size is shown for a subset of rows, as once, few, many or a class of expanded clone.

j_call v_call d_call cdr3_length clone_size cdr3_nt cdr3_aa
TRBJ1-1 TRBV12-5 . 14 . TGTGCTAGTGGTCCACCGGGGGAGGGAGAGGAAGCTTTCTTT CASGPPGEGEEAFF
TRBJ2-4 TRBV6-5 TRBD1 13 . TGTGCCAGCAGACAGGGGGCGGAAAACATTCAGTACTTC CASRQGAENIQYF
TRBJ1-2 TRBV2 . 15 . TGTGCCAGCAGTGAAAGGCCAGGGGAGAACTATGGCTACACCTTC CASSERPGENYGYTF
TRBJ1-4 TRBV11-1 TRBD1 16 once TGTGCCAGCAGCGACCGGGACAGGGGTGCAAATGAAAAACTGTTTTTT CASSDRDRGANEKLFF
TRBJ1-6 TRBV11-2 . 13 . TGTGCCAGCAGCGGACAGAATAATTCACCCCTCCACTTT CASSGQNNSPLHF
TRBJ1-2 TRBV3-1/TRBV3-2 . 13 . TGTGCCAGCAGCCAACGGTGGAGGGACGGCTACACCTTC CASSQRWRDGYTF
TRBJ1-1 TRBV7-8 . 18 . TGTGCCAGCAGCTCAACTCGCAGGGGCCTTACGAGGGACACTGAAGCTTTCTTT CASSSTRRGLTRDTEAFF
TRBJ2-7 TRBV18 . 11 . TGTGCCAGCTCCACGCTACAGGAGCAGTACTTC CASSTLQEQYF
TRBJ1-1 TRBV30 . 13 . TGTGCCTGGAGTGATGAGCGGAACACTGAAGCTTTCTTT CAWSDERNTEAFF
TRBJ2-5 TRBV7-8 TRBD2 15 . TGTGCCAGCAGCACTGAGGCTAGCGGGGAAGAGACCCAGTACTTC CASSTEASGEETQYF
TRBJ2-1 TRBV11-3 TRBD2 15 . TGTGCCAGCAGCGATATAGCGGGGGGCTACAATGAGCAGTTCTTC CASSDIAGGYNEQFF
TRBJ2-5 TRBV11-2 . 14 . TGTGCCAGCAGCTTAGTAGGGGAAGAAGAGACCCAGTACTTC CASSLVGEEETQYF
TRBJ1-4 TRBV2 TRBD1 16 . TGTGCCAGCAGTGAAGGTCGACAGGGAATGGGGGAAAAACTGTTTTTT CASSEGRQGMGEKLFF
TRBJ2-7 TRBV29-1 TRBD1 17 once TGCAGCGTCAGATCGGACAGGGCGAGCGGCGTGGGCTACGAGCAGTACTTC CSVRSDRASGVGYEQYF
TRBJ2-5 TRBV19 . 14 . TGTGCCAGTAGTACTCGTCGGGGTCCGCAGACCCAGTACTTC CASSTRRGPQTQYF
TRBJ2-5 TRBV19 TRBD2 17 . TGTGCCAGTAGTATTCGGACTAGCGGGAGGGCCGGGGAGACCCAGTACTTC CASSIRTSGRAGETQYF
TRBJ1-4 TRBV28 . 17 . TGTGCCAGCTATAGCGCAATATCAGGTGCAACTAATGAAAAACTGTTTTTT CASYSAISGATNEKLFF
TRBJ1-1 TRBV5-1 . 15 once TGCGCCAGCAGCATACAAGGGGGGGAGAACACTGAAGCTTTCTTT CASSIQGGENTEAFF
TRBJ1-6 TRBV6-4 . 15 . TGTGCCAGCAGTGAAAGTCTTACACAGAATTCACCCCTCCACTTT CASSESLTQNSPLHF
TRBJ1-1 TRBV9 TRBD1 13 . TGTGCCAGCAGAGGGACAGAGAACACTGAAGCTTTCTTT CASRGTENTEAFF
TRBJ2-7 TRBV10-3 TRBD1 14 . TGTGCCATCAGGGGGACAGGGAGCTCCTACGAGCAGTACTTC CAIRGTGSSYEQYF
TRBJ2-3 TRBV15 . 13 . TGTGCCACCAGCAAGAGAGTCCCCGATACGCAGTATTTT CATSKRVPDTQYF
TRBJ1-1 TRBV28 . 12 . TGTGCCAGCAGTTTGATCCGGGCTGAAGCTTTCTTT CASSLIRAEAFF
TRBJ1-5 TRBV5-1 TRBD1 14 . TGCGCCAGCAGCCCAGGACAGGGAGGTCAGCCCCAGCATTTT CASSPGQGGQPQHF
TRBJ1-2 TRBV29-1 TRBD1 14 . TGCAGCGTTGATCCCGGGACAGCGACCTATGGCTACACCTTC CSVDPGTATYGYTF
TRBJ2-7 TRBV28 . 11 . TGTGCCAGCAACCTTGGAGGGGAGCAGTACTTC CASNLGGEQYF
TRBJ1-1 TRBV4-1 TRBD1 15 . TGCGCCAGCAGCCAAGATCAGGGGGCGGACACTGAAGCTTTCTTT CASSQDQGADTEAFF
TRBJ1-4 TRBV27 TRBD1 14 . TGTGCCAGCAGCAGGGGGCGGTTTGTCGAAAAACTGTTTTTT CASSRGRFVEKLFF
TRBJ1-3 TRBV3-1/TRBV3-2 . 13 . TGTGCCAGGAAAGGGGACTCTGGAAACACCATATATTTT CARKGDSGNTIYF
TRBJ1-1 TRBV29-1 . 12 . TGCAGCGAACAGGTCCTGAACACTGAAGCTTTCTTT CSEQVLNTEAFF
TRBJ2-5 TRBV4-1 TRBD2 21 . TGCGCCAGCAGCCAAGATCTTTGGCTTTCGACTAGCGGGAGGGCCGCAGAGACCCAGTACTTC CASSQDLWLSTSGRAAETQYF
TRBJ2-1 TRBV23-1 TRBD2 15 . TGCGCCAGCAGTACGAAAGCGGGAGATAACAATGAGCAGTTCTTC CASSTKAGDNNEQFF
TRBJ1-1 TRBV2 TRBD1 15 . TGTGCCAGCAGTCGAACGGGACAGAGGGTTGGTGAAGCTTTCTTT CASSRTGQRVGEAFF
TRBJ1-2 TRBV5-4 TRBD1 16 few TGTGCCAGCAGCTTGGCCGGGGGACAGACTAACTATGGCTACACCTTC CASSLAGGQTNYGYTF
TRBJ2-5 TRBV5-1 . 13 . TGCGCCAGCAGCTTAGGGAGTCAAGAGACCCAGTACTTC CASSLGSQETQYF
TRBJ1-3 TRBV7-8 . 15 few TGTGCCAGCAGCTTAGATGAGGGCTCTGGAAACACCATATATTTT CASSLDEGSGNTIYF
TRBJ1-1 TRBV4-2 TRBD1 16 few TGTGCCAGCAGCCAGGGGGGACAGGGGGTATACACTGAAGCTTTCTTT CASSQGGQGVYTEAFF
TRBJ2-7 TRBV6-5 TRBD1 13 . TGTGCCAGCAAAGGGACAGGGAGAAGCGAGCAGTACTTC CASKGTGRSEQYF
TRBJ2-7 TRBV7-8 TRBD1 15 once TGTGCCAGCAGCGACCCCGGGACAGGTACCTACGAGCAGTACTTC CASSDPGTGTYEQYF
TRBJ2-7 TRBV24-1 TRBD1 15 . TGTGCCACCAGTGACCTTACAGGGGACGGGTACGAGCAGTACTTC CATSDLTGDGYEQYF
TRBJ2-7 TRBV5-6 TRBD1 15 . TGTGCCAGCAGGGTCCGACAGGGGGATTTGTACGAGCAGTACTTC CASRVRQGDLYEQYF
TRBJ1-5 TRBV7-3 TRBD1 14 . TGTGCCAGCAGCGTTACAGGGGAGGAGCAGCCCCAGCATTTT CASSVTGEEQPQHF
TRBJ1-2 TRBV28 . 14 . TGTGCCAGCAGTTCCGTTCAGTTACCTAGCGGCTACACCTTC CASSSVQLPSGYTF